Sequencing of this T cell receptor beta chain was carried out in a study of T cells in Graves' hyperthyroidism and ophthalmopathy. This clonotype occurred many times. Its matching antigen is unknown. The CDR3 regions of TCR beta were amplified from RNA transcripts. HTBI primers were the set used in a first-round RT-PCR of the TCR CDR3. TCRdb recomputed calls from the multiplex PCR reads with MiXCR, one row per CDR3 protein. Of hundreds of thousands of distinct CDR3 sequences in the sample, about 15% were seen once. Ophthalmopathy patients had Clinical Activity Score at least 3, NOSPECS grade at least 4, duration under 3 months. Diagnosis relied on clinical symptoms, serum thyroxine and TRAb, thyroid ultrasound and orbital computed tomography. Whole-study results and caveats: A model using 13 V-J features told ophthalmopathy apart from stable hyperthyroidism. Most expanded thyroid clonotypes above 0.001 also appeared in blood.

The germline gives CDR1 LNHDA, CDR2 SQIVND (reference sequence). The V end was cut by 2 bases, the J end by 2 bases, with 9 bases between. The CDR3 contains 14 residues. This TCR came from a woman between 45 and 65 years old with Graves' ophthalmopathy. Sequences were obtained from blood. This sequence joins TRBV19 and TRBJ2-5; possible D gene TRBD1, 5 bases. CDR3 sequence: CASSIQGSQETQYF. In DNA form, the CDR3 reads TGTGCCAGTAGTATACAGGGATCTCAAGAGACCCAGTACTTC.